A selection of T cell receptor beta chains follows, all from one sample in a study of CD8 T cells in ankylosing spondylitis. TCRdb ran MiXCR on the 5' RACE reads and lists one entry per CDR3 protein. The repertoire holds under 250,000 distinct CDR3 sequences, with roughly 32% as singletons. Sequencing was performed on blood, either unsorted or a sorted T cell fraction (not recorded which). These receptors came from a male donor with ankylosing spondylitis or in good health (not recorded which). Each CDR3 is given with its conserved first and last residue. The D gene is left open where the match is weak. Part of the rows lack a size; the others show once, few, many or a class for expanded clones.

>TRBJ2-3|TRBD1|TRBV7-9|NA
CASRPTGVDTQYF
TGTGCCAGCAGGCCCACAGGGGTGGATACGCAGTATTTT
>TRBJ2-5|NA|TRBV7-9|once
CASSLGPPGETQYF
TGTGCCAGCAGCTTAGGTCCGCCCGGAGAGACCCAGTACTTC
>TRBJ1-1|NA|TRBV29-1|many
CSVVGGQKNTEAFF
TGCAGCGTTGTGGGGGGGCAGAAGAACACTGAAGCTTTCTTT
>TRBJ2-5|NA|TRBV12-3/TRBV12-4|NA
CASSPGGRETQYF
TGTGCCAGCAGTCCAGGGGGGCGGGAGACCCAGTACTTC
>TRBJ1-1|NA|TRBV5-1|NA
CASSGRDTNTEAFF
TGCGCCAGCAGCGGCAGGGACACTAACACTGAAGCTTTCTTT
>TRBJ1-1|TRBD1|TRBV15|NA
CATSRGDRGRKDTEAFF
TGTGCCACCAGCAGAGGGGACAGGGGGCGGAAGGACACTGAAGCTTTCTTT
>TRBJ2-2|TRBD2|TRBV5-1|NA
CASSLTSGGNTGELFF
TGCGCCAGCAGCCTAACTAGCGGGGGCAACACCGGGGAGCTGTTTTTT
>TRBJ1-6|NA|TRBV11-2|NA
CASSLGTGSPLHF
TGTGCCAGCAGCTTAGGGACTGGATCACCCCTCCACTTT
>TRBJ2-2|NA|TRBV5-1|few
CASTRDLTNTGELFF
TGCGCCAGTACCCGGGACTTGACGAACACCGGGGAGCTGTTTTTT
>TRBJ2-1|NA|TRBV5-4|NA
CASSRQTGGGPYNEQFF
TGTGCCAGCAGCCGCCAAACAGGGGGAGGGCCCTACAATGAGCAGTTCTTC
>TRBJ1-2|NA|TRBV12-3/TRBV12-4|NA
CASSPRRGGYTF
TGTGCCAGCAGCCCTAGGAGGGGGGGCTACACCTTC
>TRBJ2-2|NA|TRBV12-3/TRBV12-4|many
CASSLAPWVTGELFF
TGTGCCAGCAGTTTAGCCCCTTGGGTCACCGGGGAGCTGTTTTTT
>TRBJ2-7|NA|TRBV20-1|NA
CSATLRGYEQYF
TGCAGTGCTACGCTGCGGGGATACGAGCAGTACTTC
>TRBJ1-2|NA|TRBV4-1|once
CASSQGGGSYGYTF
TGCGCCAGCAGCCAAGGAGGGGGGAGCTATGGCTACACCTTC
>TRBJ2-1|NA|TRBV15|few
CATLGAGAVYEQFF
TGTGCCACCTTAGGGGCGGGGGCGGTGTATGAGCAGTTCTTC
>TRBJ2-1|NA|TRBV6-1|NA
CASRIAWYNEQFF
TGTGCCAGCAGGATAGCATGGTACAATGAGCAGTTCTTC
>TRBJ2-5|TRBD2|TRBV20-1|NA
CSASKGTTQETQYF
TGCAGTGCTAGCAAGGGGACTACCCAAGAGACCCAGTACTTC
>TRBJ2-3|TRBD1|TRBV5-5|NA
CASSFQSGGATDTQYF
TGTGCCAGCAGCTTCCAGTCAGGGGGCGCGACAGATACGCAGTATTTT
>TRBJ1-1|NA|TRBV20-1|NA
CSARIRDTEAFF
TGCAGTGCTAGAATTCGGGACACTGAAGCTTTCTTT
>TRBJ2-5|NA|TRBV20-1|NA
CSASSAKETQYF
TGCAGTGCTAGTTCCGCAAAAGAGACCCAGTACTTC
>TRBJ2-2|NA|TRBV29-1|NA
CSGRAANTGELFF
TGCAGCGGCCGGGCCGCGAACACCGGGGAGCTGTTTTTT
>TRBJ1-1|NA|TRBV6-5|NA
CASSSPSARNTEAFF
TGTGCCAGCAGTTCCCCCTCGGCCAGAAACACTGAAGCTTTCTTT
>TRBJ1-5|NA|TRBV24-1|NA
CATSDPTGNNQPQHF
TGTGCCACCAGTGATCCCACAGGGAACAATCAGCCCCAGCATTTT
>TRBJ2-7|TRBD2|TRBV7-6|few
CASSLAGLAGSYEQYF
TGTGCCAGCAGCTTAGCCGGACTAGCGGGCTCCTACGAGCAGTACTTC
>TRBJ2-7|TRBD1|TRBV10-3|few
CAISEGQGYYEQYF
TGTGCCATCAGTGAAGGACAGGGGTACTACGAGCAGTACTTC
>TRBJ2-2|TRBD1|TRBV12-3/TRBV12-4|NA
CASSLWQGASGELFF
TGTGCCAGCAGTTTATGGCAGGGGGCCTCCGGGGAGCTGTTTTTT